The clone carrying this T cell receptor beta chain was detected a few times. Antigen unknown. The data are from a study of early T cells in non-severe SARS-CoV-2 infection. For the study at large: Sequenced material consisted of bulk RNA (from unsorted whole blood), and chains were unpaired. Whole-study results and caveats: Lookups in VDJdb leaned toward anti-spike CD8 responses and missed private and CD4 specificities.

cDNA molecules, individually, were tagged with unique molecular identifiers. TCRdb processed the 5' RACE reads anew with MiXCR; each CDR3 protein has one entry. The data contain approximately 120,000 distinct CDR3 sequences, about 15% of them singletons. The CDR3 totals 13 residues. With 5 bases removed from V and 1 base from J, the gap between germline ends came to 11 bases. The germline V gene encodes CDR1 DFQATT and CDR2 SNEGSKA (reference sequence). The receptor was derived from an adult who was a healthcare worker with PCR-confirmed SARS-CoV-2 infection or an uninfected control (not recorded which). Sequencing was performed on whole blood. The chain employs TRBV20-1 and TRBJ1-1; D gene unclear. This CDR3 is CSASVGWNTEAFF. The CDR3 nucleotides read TGCAGTGCTTCCGTCGGGTGGAACACTGAAGCTTTCTTT.